This is a list of T cell receptor beta chains from one sample in a study of blood T cell repertoires in COVID-19. Sequenced by immunoSEQ multiplex PCR; TCRdb stores in-frame clones only, minus some. The table includes 200,000 to 250,000 clones, around 86% detected once. The specimen was PBMCs or T cells enriched from blood (not recorded which). These receptors originate from a woman aged 45-65 years who had recovered from COVID-19. CDR3s include the opening cysteine and the closing phenylalanine or tryptophan. D genes are given only for firm matches. Not every row has a clone size; where given, it reads once, few, many or a size class.

D | J | size | V | DNA | CDR3
- | TRBJ1-1 | - | TRBV18 | TGTGCCAGCTCACACGACAGAAAGAACACTGAAGCTTTCTTT | CASSHDRKNTEAFF
TRBD2 | TRBJ2-3 | - | TRBV6-4 | TGTGCCAGCAGTGTTAGCGGGGAGGGCACAGATACGCAGTATTTT | CASSVSGEGTDTQYF
- | TRBJ2-1 | - | TRBV7-9 | TGTGCCAGCATCACCTCATGGCGGGGGCACTCCTACAATGAGCAGTTCTTC | CASITSWRGHSYNEQFF
- | TRBJ1-5 | - | TRBV18 | TGTGCCAGCTCACCCTCAGGGGATCATCAGCCCCAGCATTTT | CASSPSGDHQPQHF
- | TRBJ2-7 | once | TRBV3-1/TRBV3-2 | TGTGCCAGCAGCCAAAGCGTGGGAGGGGGGTCCTTTTACGAGCAGTACTTC | CASSQSVGGGSFYEQYF
- | TRBJ2-5 | - | TRBV27 | TGTGCCAGCAGTTTTCAGGGGTTAGGGCAAGAGACCCAGTACTTC | CASSFQGLGQETQYF
TRBD1 | TRBJ1-1 | few | TRBV28 | TGTGCCAGCAGTTTTTCATTTGGACAGGACACTGAAGCTTTCTTT | CASSFSFGQDTEAFF
TRBD1 | TRBJ1-2 | once | TRBV19 | TGTGCCAGTAGTCAGACAGGGAACTATGGCTACACCTTC | CASSQTGNYGYTF
- | TRBJ2-3 | - | TRBV5-5 | TGTGCCAGCAGCTGGGCCGGGGTGAGCACAGATACGCAGTATTTT | CASSWAGVSTDTQYF
- | TRBJ2-7 | - | TRBV30 | TGTGCCTGGAGTGTACACCCGGGAGTCTACGAGCAGTACTTC | CAWSVHPGVYEQYF
- | TRBJ1-1 | - | TRBV4-1 | TGCGCCAGCAGCCAAGGAAAGGGGGGGGACACTGAAGCTTTCTTT | CASSQGKGGDTEAFF
- | TRBJ2-5 | - | TRBV18 | TGTGCCAGCTCACCGAGAAAGAACAGGGCGGTAGCGGGAGAGACCCAGTACTTC | CASSPRKNRAVAGETQYF
TRBD1 | TRBJ2-7 | - | TRBV19 | TGTGCCAGTAGTATAGACGGGACAGGGACTATCGACGAGCAGTACTTC | CASSIDGTGTIDEQYF
TRBD1 | TRBJ2-7 | - | TRBV6-2/TRBV6-3 | TGTGCCAGCAGTCCCCCTCCGGGGACAGGTACCTACGAGCAGTACTTC | CASSPPPGTGTYEQYF
- | TRBJ2-1 | - | TRBV7-2 | TGTGCCAGCAGCTACGACAGGAACTCCTACAATGAGCAGTTCTTC | CASSYDRNSYNEQFF
TRBD2 | TRBJ2-3 | - | TRBV28 | TGTGCCAGCAGTTTAATGGTAGCGGGAGAGGGGAGAGATACGCAGTATTTT | CASSLMVAGEGRDTQYF
TRBD2 | TRBJ2-1 | - | TRBV7-9 | TGTGCCACGTTTGCGGGAGAAGTAGGAAATGAGCAGTTCTTC | CATFAGEVGNEQFF
TRBD2 | TRBJ2-2 | - | TRBV19 | TGTGCCACCGGACTAGCGGGAGGAGTCGGGGAGCTGTTTTTT | CATGLAGGVGELFF
- | TRBJ1-4 | - | TRBV11-2 | TGTGCCAGCAGCGGGAACAGGAATGAAAAACTGTTTTTT | CASSGNRNEKLFF
- | TRBJ2-3 | - | TRBV2 | TGTGCCAACGTCAGGGACTTAGGCACAGATACGCAGTATTTT | CANVRDLGTDTQYF
- | TRBJ1-1 | - | TRBV6-5 | TGTGCCAGCAACCCCGGGGGAGTTGAAGCTTTCTTT | CASNPGGVEAFF
- | TRBJ1-6 | - | TRBV5-1 | TGCGCCAGCAGCCCCCGGGGTAGTAATTCACCCCTCCACTTT | CASSPRGSNSPLHF
- | TRBJ1-5 | - | TRBV2 | TGTGCCAGCAGTTACAGCCTTAATCAGCCCCAGCATTTT | CASSYSLNQPQHF
TRBD1 | TRBJ1-2 | - | TRBV5-4 | TGTGCCAGCAGCAGCGGACAGGGGCGGGATGGCTACACCTTC | CASSSGQGRDGYTF
TRBD1 | TRBJ2-2 | - | TRBV7-3 | TGTGCCAGCAGCCCCGGGACAGCGAACACCGGGGAGCTGTTTTTT | CASSPGTANTGELFF
- | TRBJ1-1 | - | TRBV7-3 | TGTGCCAGCAGCGAAGGGGTGAACACTGAAGCTTTCTTT | CASSEGVNTEAFF
TRBD1 | TRBJ2-5 | - | TRBV6-2/TRBV6-3 | TGTGCCAGCAGTAACCCCGGGACAGGGTTCCAAGAGACCCAGTACTTC | CASSNPGTGFQETQYF
- | TRBJ2-7 | - | TRBV7-2 | TGTGCCAGCAGCAGGGCCGGGGGAGTAAACTACGAGCAGTACTTC | CASSRAGGVNYEQYF
TRBD2 | TRBJ2-1 | once | TRBV6-4 | TGTGCCAGCAGTGACACCCCGGGGGGGCAGGGAGATCACAATGAGCAGTTCTTC | CASSDTPGGQGDHNEQFF
TRBD1 | TRBJ1-2 | - | TRBV7-9 | TGTGCCAGCAGCATCGGGACAGGGGGTATTGGCTATGGCTACACCTTC | CASSIGTGGIGYGYTF
TRBD2 | TRBJ2-3 | - | TRBV7-3 | TGTGCCAGCAGCTTATCCCCTCGGATTAGCGGGAGGGCTAGCGGTGGCACAGATACGCAGTATTTT | CASSLSPRISGRASGGTDTQYF
- | TRBJ1-6 | - | TRBV28 | TGTGCCAGCAGTTTCCCCGGGAGTTGGTGGGGTTCACCCCTCCACTTT | CASSFPGSWWGSPLHF
- | TRBJ1-1 | - | TRBV2 | TGTGCCAGCACGTTGGACGGCTCGGACTGGGGAGCTTTCTTT | CASTLDGSDWGAFF
TRBD2 | TRBJ2-1 | - | TRBV5-1 | TGCGCCAGCAGCCTTGGTGCCCTAGCGGGAGATTCGGTCTTC | CASSLGALAGDSVF
TRBD2 | TRBJ2-1 | - | TRBV4-1 | TGCGCCAGCAGTCGGACTAGCGGGAGTTCCTACAATGAGCAGTTCTTC | CASSRTSGSSYNEQFF
TRBD2 | TRBJ2-7 | - | TRBV11-3 | TGTGCCAGCAGCTTAGAGGTCCCCCAGCGGGGGTACTCCTACGAGCAGTACTTC | CASSLEVPQRGYSYEQYF
TRBD2 | TRBJ2-3 | - | TRBV5-1 | TGCGCCAGCAGCTTGGGCGGGGGACTCACAGATACGCAGTATTTT | CASSLGGGLTDTQYF
- | TRBJ1-2 | - | TRBV6-4 | TGTGCCAGCAGTGACCGATCGGGTCCCTTCGGGGGTGGCTACACCTTC | CASSDRSGPFGGGYTF
TRBD1 | TRBJ1-2 | - | TRBV28 | TGTGCCAGCAGTTCCTCAGGGGGTCGCTATGGCTACACCTTC | CASSSSGGRYGYTF
- | TRBJ1-2 | - | TRBV30 | TGTGCCTGGAATCCTCAGGGTATAGGTGGCTACACCTTC | CAWNPQGIGGYTF
TRBD1 | TRBJ2-1 | - | TRBV19 | TGTGCCAGTACCCCTGGTGGGACAGGGTCCAATGAGCAGTTCTTC | CASTPGGTGSNEQFF
- | TRBJ1-2 | - | TRBV12-3/TRBV12-4 | TGTGCCAGCAGCCTTCGGGTGCCTCTCCTGTACTCCTTC | CASSLRVPLLYSF
- | TRBJ1-2 | - | TRBV6-5 | TGTGCCAGCAGTCTCGACAGGACAGCACATCGTGGCTACACCTTC | CASSLDRTAHRGYTF
- | TRBJ2-3 | - | TRBV9 | TGTGCCAGCAGCACCAGGGGCACCTATAGCACAGATACGCAGTATTTT | CASSTRGTYSTDTQYF
TRBD1 | TRBJ1-5 | - | TRBV27 | TGTGCCAGCAGTCACAGGGGAATTAGCAATCAGCCCCAGCATTTT | CASSHRGISNQPQHF
- | TRBJ2-2 | - | TRBV5-5 | TGTGCCAGCAGCTTGAATCCAGGTGTCACCGGGGAGCTGTTTTTT | CASSLNPGVTGELFF
TRBD1 | TRBJ1-5 | few | TRBV2 | TGTGCCAGCAGATTCGCGGGACAGGGCATCTACAGCAATCAGCCCCAGCATTTT | CASRFAGQGIYSNQPQHF
- | TRBJ1-5 | - | TRBV7-2 | TGTGCCAGCAGCTTAGCAGGTGCGGGGCCCCAGCATTTT | CASSLAGAGPQHF
- | TRBJ1-1 | - | TRBV6-6 | TGTGCCAGCAGTCCCAGGGGAATGAACACTGAAGCTTTCTTT | CASSPRGMNTEAFF